A single sample is the source of the 26 T cell receptor beta chains below, sequenced in a study of CD8+ T cells in alopecia areata (dated by TCRdb to the late 2010s). For 5 or 6 biomarker-study patients, CD4+ cells were further sorted into CD25+CD127- cells. Libraries were constructed by the immunoSEQ multiplex PCR assay. RNA was extracted from all samples and reverse transcribed into cDNA as template for TCR sequencing. TCRdb mirrors the immuneACCESS table, restricted to in-frame sequences. Some clones are absent from its copies; in checked studies, under half trace to an unresolved V gene, and the reason for the others is unknown. This sample holds thousands of clones; just over 70% were observed only once. Of the sample, 2.7% is held by the ten largest clones. Sequenced sample: CD4+ Tregs sorted from blood. These receptors were obtained from a human donor with alopecia areata.

The chain is built from TRBV27 and TRBJ2-7; 8 bases are shared with TRBD2. Trimming removed 6 bases from V and 5 bases from J; junction bases left unmatched: 12. Per germline, CDR1 MNHEY and CDR2 SMNVEV (reference sequence). The CDR3 has 15 amino acids. The CDR3 spells CASSYSAGDYHEQYF. Written as DNA, the CDR3 is TGTGCCAGCAGCTACTCAGCGGGAGACTATCACGAGCAGTACTTC.

This clone was picked up one time. This rearrangement joins TRBV18 to TRBJ1-1; D unresolved. The CDR3 runs 12 residues. Germline assignment: CDR1 KGHSH and CDR2 LQKENI. Trimming stripped 8 bases from V and 4 bases from J, with 11 bases between. CDR3: CASRPGSTEAFF. Written as DNA, the CDR3 is TGTGCCAGCCGACCTGGGTCCACTGAAGCTTTCTTT.

This chain joins TRBV7-8 and TRBJ2-5; D gene unclear. Germline CDR1 is SGHVS and CDR2 is FQNEAQ. The CDR3 is 14 amino acids. V gave up 3 bases and J gave up 5 bases, with 13 bases separating them. The CDR3 region is CASSFVLGEETQYF. The CDR3 nucleotides read TGTGCCAGCAGCTTTGTCCTCGGAGAGGAGACCCAGTACTTC.

This clone has only one observation. The chain couples TRBV5-1 to TRBJ2-2; D perhaps matches TRBD1 (5 bases). V was cut by 4 bases and J by 3 bases, with 7 bases left in between. The CDR3 spans 13 residues. Germline loops: CDR1 SGHRS, CDR2 YFSETQ. CDR3 residues: CASSRGYTGELFF. Written as DNA, the CDR3 is TGCGCCAGCAGCAGGGGTTACACCGGGGAGCTGTTTTTT.

The chain couples TRBV7-2 to TRBJ2-1; D may be TRBD1 (6 bases). The CDR3 length is 15 residues. Trimming removed 1 base at V and 6 bases at J, with 13 bases between. Germline V gives CDR1 SGHTA, CDR2 FQGNSA. The CDR3 is CASSLVRTGPNEQFF. Written as DNA, the CDR3 is TGTGCCAGCAGCTTAGTCCGAACAGGGCCCAATGAGCAGTTCTTC.

The gene calls are TRBV18 and TRBJ1-4; 9 bases line up with TRBD1. The J segment lost 10 bases and the V segment lost 4 bases, leaving 1 base of the junction unmatched. Germline values: CDR1 KGHSH, CDR2 LQKENI. CDR3 length equals 12 residues. CDR3 coding DNA: TGTGCCAGCTCACTGACAGGGGGAAAACTGTTTTTT. Translated, it gives CASSLTGGKLFF.

This chain joins TRBV29-1 and TRBJ2-1; TRBD2 matches 12 bases. Germline CDR1 and CDR2: SQVTM and ANQGSEA. The CDR3 is made up of 12 amino acids. Trimming removed 6 bases from V and 9 bases from J; junction bases left unmatched: 3. CDR3 DNA: TGCAGCGTCCCTAGCGGGAGGGGTGAGCAGTTCTTC. This codes for CSVPSGRGEQFF.

This clone appeared once. The V gene is TRBV5-1, the J gene TRBJ2-7; the match to TRBD1 covers 8 bases. From germline, CDR1 is SGHRS and CDR2 YFSETQ. The length of the CDR3 is 14 residues. V trimming: 4 bases; J trimming: 1 base; junction bases outside the gene matches: 4. The DNA for the CDR3 is TGCGCCAGCAGCGGGGACAGGTTTTCCTACGAGCAGTACTTC. It is translated as CASSGDRFSYEQYF.

This clone has more than one count but fewer than ten. The V and J genes are TRBV28 and TRBJ2-3; 11 nucleotides agree with TRBD2. Germline V gene sequence: CDR1 MDHEN, CDR2 SYDVKM. The CDR3 is 19 amino acids. Unmatched junction bases numbered 15, after V lost 6 bases and J lost 1 base. This CDR3 reads CASSAGALAGGRGTDTQYF. Here the CDR3 DNA reads TGTGCCAGCAGCGCCGGAGCCCTAGCGGGGGGAAGAGGCACAGATACGCAGTATTTT.

V gene TRBV27 combines with J gene TRBJ2-1; tentatively, D is TRBD2 (6 bases). CDR3 length equals 13 residues. The V end lost 2 bases, the J end lost 4 bases, and 6 bases lay between the germline ends. Per germline, CDR1 MNHEY and CDR2 SMNVEV (reference sequence). CDR3 sequence reads: CASSLRGYNEQFF. CDR3 DNA: TGTGCCAGCAGTTTACGGGGGTACAATGAGCAGTTCTTC.

The chain employs TRBV11-2 and TRBJ2-4; 10 bases are a match to TRBD2. Germline CDR1 reads SGHAT; CDR2 reads FQNNGV. V gave up 5 bases and J gave up 0 bases; unmatched junction bases: 13. There are 19 residues in the CDR3. The CDR3 DNA is TGTGCCAGCAGCCCCAGGACTAGCGGTGTAATATTAGCCAAAAACATTCAGTACTTC. It is translated as CASSPRTSGVILAKNIQYF.

The chain employs TRBV6-6 and TRBJ2-7; D remains ambiguous. CDR3 length equals 13 residues. Per germline, CDR1 MNHNY and CDR2 SVGAGI (reference sequence). Deletions cut 6 bases from V and 4 bases from J, with 13 bases between. CDR3 sequence: CASRNERRYEQYF. The CDR3 nucleotides are TGTGCCAGCAGGAACGAGCGCCGTTACGAGCAGTACTTC.

This clone was counted only a few times. V gene TRBV4-2 combines with J gene TRBJ2-2, with no clear D. The CDR3 consists of 13 residues. Germline V gene data show CDR1 as LGHNA and CDR2 as YNFKEQ. Trimming left V 0 bases short and J 3 bases short, with 2 bases between. The CDR3 nucleotides are TGTGCCAGCAGCCAAGAGCACACCGGGGAGCTGTTTTTT. It encodes CASSQEHTGELFF.

The chain links TRBV2 to TRBJ2-1, with D maybe TRBD1 (6 bases). Looked up from germline, CDR1 is SNHLY and CDR2 is FYNNEI. V was pared by 0 bases and J by 7 bases, with 19 bases between. The CDR3 totals 17 residues. The CDR3 is CASSEAITGSLSNEQFF. The DNA for the CDR3 is TGTGCCAGCAGTGAAGCAATTACAGGGTCCCTCTCGAATGAGCAGTTCTTC.

Only one count was recorded for this clone. The V and J genes are TRBV19 and TRBJ2-5; TRBD2 is a possible D gene (6 bases). The J call is doubtful: the DNA matches TRBJ2-7 better. Germline V gene data show CDR1 as LNHDA and CDR2 as SQIVND (reference sequence). The CDR3 has 12 residues. Here the CDR3 DNA reads TGTGCCAGGGGGGGAGAATACTCCGAGCAGTACTTC. It encodes CARGGEYSEQYF.

This clone was detected only once. The rearrangement links TRBV7-9 to TRBJ2-1, with 8 bases lining up with TRBD1. CDR1 and CDR2 from the germline V gene are SEHNR and FQNEAQ (reference sequence). This CDR3 spans 14 amino acids. V was pared by 5 bases and J by 2 bases, with 2 bases of the junction left unmatched. The CDR3, as DNA: TGTGCCAGCAGCCAACAGGGGGCCTACAATGAGCAGTTCTTC. Its translation: CASSQQGAYNEQFF.

A note on this clone: Additional DNA sequences in this sample encode the identical CDR3. This sequence joins TRBV28 and TRBJ2-3; 8 nucleotides match TRBD2. Germline CDR1 MDHEN, CDR2 SYDVKM. CDR3 length: 17 amino acids. Losses at the gene ends were 5 bases for V and 4 bases for J; bases not matched to a gene: 14. The CDR3 spells CASSPSGRGGRPDTQYF. CDR3 in DNA: TGTGCCAGCAGTCCCTCTGGACGGGGGGGCCGCCCAGATACGCAGTATTTT. The full variable domain, with the rest looked up from reference TRBV28 and TRBJ2-3, is DVKVTQSSRYLVKRTGEKVFLECVQDMDHENMFWYRQDPGLGLRLIYFSYDVKMKEKGDIPEGYSVSREKKERFSLILESASTNQTSMYLCASSPSGRGGRPDTQYFGPGTRLTVL.

This clone was detected only a few times. The chain uses TRBV14 and TRBJ2-3; 8 nucleotides match TRBD2. CDR1 and CDR2 from the germline V gene are SGHDN and FVKESK. There are 14 residues in the CDR3. V trimming: 6 bases; J trimming: 0 bases; junction bases outside the gene matches: 2. For the CDR3, the DNA is TGTGCCAGCAGGATAGCGGGAAGCACAGATACGCAGTATTTT. Amino acids: CASRIAGSTDTQYF. Together with reference TRBV14 and TRBJ2-3, the CDR3 gives the full variable domain: EAGVTQFPSHSVIEKGQTVTLRCDPISGHDNLYWYRRVMGKEIKFLLHFVKESKQDESGMPNNRFLAERTGGTYSTLKVQPAELEDSGVYFCASRIAGSTDTQYFGPGTRLTVL.

This clone was seen just once. The rearrangement joins TRBV7-9 to TRBJ2-7; D remains unclear. This CDR3 contains 13 residues. Trimming left V 6 bases short and J 3 bases short, with 12 bases between. Germline values: CDR1 SEHNR, CDR2 FQNEAQ (reference sequence). Here the CDR3 reads CASRFGANYEQYF. The CDR3 DNA sequence: TGTGCCAGCAGGTTCGGAGCGAACTACGAGCAGTACTTC.

The chain carries TRBV29-1 and TRBJ2-7; 8 bases are a match to TRBD1. Germline V lookup: CDR1 SQVTM, CDR2 ANQGSEA. The CDR3 has 15 residues. V lost 3 bases to trimming and J lost 2 bases; unmatched junction nucleotides: 9. CDR3 DNA: TGCAGCGTTGACGGAAAACTGACAGGGGCCTACGAGCAGTACTTC. Residues: CSVDGKLTGAYEQYF.

This clone was found a few times. The genes are TRBV6-5 and TRBJ2-5; the D is unclear. Germline V lookup: CDR1 MNHEY, CDR2 SVGAGI. This CDR3 is 12 amino acids long. V was pared by 0 bases and J by 5 bases, with 4 bases between. CDR3 DNA: TGTGCCAGCAGTTACTCTCTGGAGACCCAGTACTTC. This codes for CASSYSLETQYF.

The chain uses TRBV6-1 and TRBJ2-5; TRBD1 agrees at 8 bases. V lost 1 base, J lost 0 bases, and 19 bases stayed unmatched. CDR1 and CDR2 (germline): MNHNS, SASEGT. The CDR3 spans 21 residues. CDR3 DNA sequence: TGTGCCAGCAGTGAAGGGACACAGGGGGGCGTGGGTACCAGCCACCAAGAGACCCAGTACTTC. Translation gives CASSEGTQGGVGTSHQETQYF.

The sample holds one count of this clone. The CDR3 nucleotides read TGTGCCAGTAGTATCGGGGCAGATTACACCGGGGAGCTGTTTTTT. This gives the protein CASSIGADYTGELFF. The V gene is TRBV19, the J gene TRBJ2-2; D may correspond to TRBD1 or TRBD2 (5 bases each). There are 15 residues in the CDR3. Trimming removed 3 bases from V and 3 bases from J, with 11 bases in between. CDR1 and CDR2 (germline): LNHDA, SQIVND (reference sequence).

Only one count was recorded for this clone. The J gene is TRBJ1-1, the V gene TRBV29-1; the D is unclear. The germline V and J ends were trimmed by 4 bases and 3 bases, with 9 bases remaining between them. The CDR3 consists of 12 residues. Germline loops: CDR1 SQVTM, CDR2 ANQGSEA. The CDR3 sequence: CSVGYQDTEAFF. CDR3 coding DNA: TGCAGCGTTGGATACCAGGACACTGAAGCTTTCTTT.

The rearrangement links TRBV30 to TRBJ1-3; the D gene is possibly TRBD1 (5 bases). V dropped 3 bases and J dropped 2 bases, with 14 bases sitting between them. This CDR3 comprises 15 residues. Germline assignment: CDR1 GTSNPN and CDR2 SVGIG (reference sequence). CDR3 sequence: CAWRFKGATGNTIYF. The CDR3 nucleotides are TGTGCCTGGAGGTTCAAAGGGGCTACTGGAAACACCATATATTTT. The full variable domain, with the rest looked up from reference TRBV30 and TRBJ1-3, is SQTIHQWPATLVQPVGSPLSLECTVEGTSNPNLYWYRQAAGRGLQLLFYSVGIGQISSEVPQNLSASRPQDRQFILSSKKLLLSDSGFYLCAWRFKGATGNTIYFGEGSWLTVV.

The sample holds a few counts of this clone. The chain combines TRBV28 with TRBJ2-7; D not resolved. The CDR3 contains 11 residues. CDR1 and CDR2 (germline): MDHEN, SYDVKM. Trimming cost V 7 bases and J 6 bases, with 10 bases left between them. CDR3 nucleotide sequence: TGTGCCAGCACCTCGGTAGGCGAGCAGTACTTC. As protein: CASTSVGEQYF.